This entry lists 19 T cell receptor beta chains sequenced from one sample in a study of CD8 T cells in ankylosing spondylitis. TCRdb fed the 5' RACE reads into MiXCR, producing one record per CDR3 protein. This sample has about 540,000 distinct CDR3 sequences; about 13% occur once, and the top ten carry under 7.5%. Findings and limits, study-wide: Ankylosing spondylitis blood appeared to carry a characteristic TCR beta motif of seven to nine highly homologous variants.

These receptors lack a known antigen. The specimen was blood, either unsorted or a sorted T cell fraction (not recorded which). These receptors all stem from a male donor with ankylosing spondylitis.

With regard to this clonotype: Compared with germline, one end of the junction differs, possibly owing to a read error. The CDR3 DNA sequence: TGTGCCACCAGTGAATTCACAGGGGTATTATGCTTT. It is translated as CATSEFTGVLCF. V is TRBV24-1 and J is TRBJ2-5, with TRBD1 identical over 7 bases. Per the germline V gene, CDR1 is KGHDR and CDR2 is SFDVKD. CDR3 length: 12 amino acids.

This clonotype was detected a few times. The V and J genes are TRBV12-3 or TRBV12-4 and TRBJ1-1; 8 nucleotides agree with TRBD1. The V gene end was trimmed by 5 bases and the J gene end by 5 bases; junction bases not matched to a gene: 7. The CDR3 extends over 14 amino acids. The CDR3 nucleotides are TGTGCCAGCAGTAAAGGACAGGGTTGGACTGAAGCTTTCTTT. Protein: CASSKGQGWTEAFF.

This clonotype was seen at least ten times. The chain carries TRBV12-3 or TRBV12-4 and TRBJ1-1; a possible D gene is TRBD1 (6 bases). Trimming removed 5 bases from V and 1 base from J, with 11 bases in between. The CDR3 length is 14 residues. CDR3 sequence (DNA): TGTGCCAGCAGTACCAGGACAGCGAACACTGAAGCTTTCTTT. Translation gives CASSTRTANTEAFF.

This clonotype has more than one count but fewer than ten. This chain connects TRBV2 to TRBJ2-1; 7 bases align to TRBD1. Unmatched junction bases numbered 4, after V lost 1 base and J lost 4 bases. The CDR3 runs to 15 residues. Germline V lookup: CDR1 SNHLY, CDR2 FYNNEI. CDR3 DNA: TGTGCCAGCAGTGAAGAGGGGACAGAATACAATGAGCAGTTCTTC. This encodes CASSEEGTEYNEQFF.

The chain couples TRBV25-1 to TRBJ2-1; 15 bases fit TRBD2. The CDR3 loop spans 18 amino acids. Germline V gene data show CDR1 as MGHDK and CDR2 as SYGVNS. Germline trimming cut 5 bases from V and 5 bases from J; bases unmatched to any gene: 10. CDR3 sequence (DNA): TGTGCCAGCAGTAGCCTCCCGGGACTAGCGGGAGGACACAATGAGCAGTTCTTC. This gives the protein CASSSLPGLAGGHNEQFF.

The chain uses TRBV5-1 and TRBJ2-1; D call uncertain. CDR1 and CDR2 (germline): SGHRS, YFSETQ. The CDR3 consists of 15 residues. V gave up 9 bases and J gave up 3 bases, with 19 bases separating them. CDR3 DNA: TGCGCCACCCGAACCGGTTCCTCCTACTACAATGAGCAGTTCTTC. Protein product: CATRTGSSYYNEQFF.

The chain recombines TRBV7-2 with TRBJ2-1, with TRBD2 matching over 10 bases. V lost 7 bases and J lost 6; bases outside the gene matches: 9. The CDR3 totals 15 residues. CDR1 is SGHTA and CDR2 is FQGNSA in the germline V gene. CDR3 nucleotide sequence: TGTGCCAGCAACGTAAGACTAGCGGGTAGCAATGAGCAGTTCTTC. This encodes CASNVRLAGSNEQFF.

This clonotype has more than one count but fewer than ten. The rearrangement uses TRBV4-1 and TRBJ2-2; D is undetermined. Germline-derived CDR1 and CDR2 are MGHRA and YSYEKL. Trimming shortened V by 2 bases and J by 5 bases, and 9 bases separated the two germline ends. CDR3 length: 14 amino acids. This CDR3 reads CASSQLGITGELFF. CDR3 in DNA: TGCGCCAGCAGCCAATTGGGAATAACCGGGGAGCTGTTTTTT.

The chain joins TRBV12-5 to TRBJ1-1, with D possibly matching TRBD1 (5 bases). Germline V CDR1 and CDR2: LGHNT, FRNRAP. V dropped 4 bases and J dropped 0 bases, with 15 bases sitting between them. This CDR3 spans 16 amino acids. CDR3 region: CASGSSMGVLNTEAFF. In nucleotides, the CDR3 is TGTGCTAGTGGTTCGTCCATGGGGGTTTTGAACACTGAAGCTTTCTTT.

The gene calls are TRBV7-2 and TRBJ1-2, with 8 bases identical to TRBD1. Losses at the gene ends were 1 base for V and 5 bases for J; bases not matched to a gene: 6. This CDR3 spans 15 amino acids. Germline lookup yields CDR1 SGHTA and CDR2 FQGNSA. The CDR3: CASSLESGGGYGYTF. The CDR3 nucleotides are TGTGCCAGCAGCTTAGAGTCAGGGGGCGGGTATGGCTACACCTTC.

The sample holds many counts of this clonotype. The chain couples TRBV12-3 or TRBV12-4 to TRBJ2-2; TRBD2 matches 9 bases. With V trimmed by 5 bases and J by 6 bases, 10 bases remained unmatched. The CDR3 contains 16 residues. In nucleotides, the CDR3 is TGTGCCAGCAGTGCACAGCGGGAGGTCGGTTCCGGGGAGCTGTTTTTT. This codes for CASSAQREVGSGELFF.

CDR3 sequence reads: CASSSTGVTYNSPLHF. Here the CDR3 DNA reads TGTGCCAGCAGTTCGACAGGGGTTACCTATAATTCACCCCTCCACTTT. The chain has TRBV27 and TRBJ1-6; 8 bases agree with TRBD1. The V gene end was trimmed by 4 bases and the J gene end by 2 bases; junction bases not matched to a gene: 4. The germline CDR1 and CDR2 sequences are MNHEY and SMNVEV (reference sequence). The CDR3 contains 16 residues.

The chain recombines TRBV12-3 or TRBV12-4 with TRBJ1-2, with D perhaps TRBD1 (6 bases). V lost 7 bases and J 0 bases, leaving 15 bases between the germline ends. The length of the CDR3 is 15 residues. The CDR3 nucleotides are TGTGCCAGCATCCTCCAGACAGGAACTAACTATGGCTACACCTTC. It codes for CASILQTGTNYGYTF.

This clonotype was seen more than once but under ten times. CDR3: CASTLAGVNEQFF. The CDR3 region has the DNA TGTGCCAGCACCCTAGCGGGAGTCAATGAGCAGTTCTTC. The chain combines TRBV7-2 with TRBJ2-1; 10 nucleotides align to TRBD2. With 7 bases clipped from V and 6 bases from J, the junction kept 3 bases outside the gene matches. The CDR3 spans 13 residues. Germline values: CDR1 SGHTA, CDR2 FQGNSA.

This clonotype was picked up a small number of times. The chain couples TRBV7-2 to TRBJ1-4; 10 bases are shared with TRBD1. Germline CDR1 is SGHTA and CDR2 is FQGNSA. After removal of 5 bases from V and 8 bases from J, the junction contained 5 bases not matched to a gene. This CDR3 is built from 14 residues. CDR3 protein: CASSRQGAREKLFF. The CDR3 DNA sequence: TGTGCCAGCAGCAGACAGGGGGCGCGGGAAAAACTGTTTTTT.

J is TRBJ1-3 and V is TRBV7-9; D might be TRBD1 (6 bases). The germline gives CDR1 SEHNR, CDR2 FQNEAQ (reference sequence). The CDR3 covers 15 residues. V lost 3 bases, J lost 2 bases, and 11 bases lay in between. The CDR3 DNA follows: TGTGCCAGCAGCTTTCCACAGGGCGCTGGAAACACCATATATTTT. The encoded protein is CASSFPQGAGNTIYF.

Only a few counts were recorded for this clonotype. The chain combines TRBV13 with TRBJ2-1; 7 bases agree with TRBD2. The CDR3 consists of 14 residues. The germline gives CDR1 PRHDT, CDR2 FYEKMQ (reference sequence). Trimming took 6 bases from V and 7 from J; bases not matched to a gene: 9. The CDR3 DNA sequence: TGTGCCAGCAGTTCTGGACTAGTTGGGAATGAGCAGTTCTTC. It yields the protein CASSSGLVGNEQFF.

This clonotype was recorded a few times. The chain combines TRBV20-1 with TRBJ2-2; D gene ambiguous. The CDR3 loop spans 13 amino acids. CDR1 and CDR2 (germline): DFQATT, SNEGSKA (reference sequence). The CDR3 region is CGISLARNGELFF. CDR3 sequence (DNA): TGCGGAATATCTCTGGCCAGGAACGGGGAGCTGTTTTTT.

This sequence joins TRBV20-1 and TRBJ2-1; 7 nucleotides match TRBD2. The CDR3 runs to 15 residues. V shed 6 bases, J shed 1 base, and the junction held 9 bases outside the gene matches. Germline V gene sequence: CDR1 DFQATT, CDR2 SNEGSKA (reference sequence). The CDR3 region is CSAQTSWTSYNEQFF. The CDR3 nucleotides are TGCAGTGCGCAGACTAGCTGGACTTCCTACAATGAGCAGTTCTTC.